Given below is one T cell receptor beta chain in context. Its antigen is undetermined. The CDR3 extends over 18 amino acids. J was trimmed by 7 bases and V by 3 bases; bases with no gene match: 13. In germline, CDR1 is LNHDA, CDR2 SQIVND (reference sequence). The data derive from a study of vaccination and CD4 T cells after COVID-19. Cultured CD4+ T cell DNA underwent sequencing with the Oncomine TCR Beta short-read assay. TCRdb called the PCR reads again in MiXCR, with one record for every CDR3 protein. The table has around 13,000 distinct CDR3 sequences, about 44% seen once. Treatment specified: roughly 10-day PBMC culture with coronavirus spike peptide pools or control peptides (ViraFEST assay).

The source is a human donor who had recovered from COVID-19. The sample taken for sequencing was CD4+ T cells from blood, cultured in vitro. V gene TRBV19 combines with J gene TRBJ2-2, with 11 nucleotides matching TRBD2. This CDR3 reads CASSIGPLAGGFGGELFF. The DNA of the CDR3 is TGTGCCAGTAGTATCGGGCCCCTAGCGGGAGGCTTTGGCGGGGAGCTGTTTTTT.